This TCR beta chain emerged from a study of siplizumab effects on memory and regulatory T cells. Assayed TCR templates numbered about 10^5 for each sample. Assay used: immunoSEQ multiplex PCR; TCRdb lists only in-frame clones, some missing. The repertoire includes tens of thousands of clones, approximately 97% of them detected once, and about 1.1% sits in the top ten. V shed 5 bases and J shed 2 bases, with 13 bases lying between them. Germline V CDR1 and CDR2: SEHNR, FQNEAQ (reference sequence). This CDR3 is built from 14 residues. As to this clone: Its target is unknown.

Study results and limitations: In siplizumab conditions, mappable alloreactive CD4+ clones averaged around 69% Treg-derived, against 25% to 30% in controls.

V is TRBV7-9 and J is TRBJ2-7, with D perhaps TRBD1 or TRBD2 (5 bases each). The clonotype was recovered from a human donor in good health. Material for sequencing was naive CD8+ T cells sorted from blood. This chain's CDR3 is CASSPGRGAYEQYF. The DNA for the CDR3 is TGTGCCAGCAGCCCCGGACGAGGGGCCTACGAGCAGTACTTC.